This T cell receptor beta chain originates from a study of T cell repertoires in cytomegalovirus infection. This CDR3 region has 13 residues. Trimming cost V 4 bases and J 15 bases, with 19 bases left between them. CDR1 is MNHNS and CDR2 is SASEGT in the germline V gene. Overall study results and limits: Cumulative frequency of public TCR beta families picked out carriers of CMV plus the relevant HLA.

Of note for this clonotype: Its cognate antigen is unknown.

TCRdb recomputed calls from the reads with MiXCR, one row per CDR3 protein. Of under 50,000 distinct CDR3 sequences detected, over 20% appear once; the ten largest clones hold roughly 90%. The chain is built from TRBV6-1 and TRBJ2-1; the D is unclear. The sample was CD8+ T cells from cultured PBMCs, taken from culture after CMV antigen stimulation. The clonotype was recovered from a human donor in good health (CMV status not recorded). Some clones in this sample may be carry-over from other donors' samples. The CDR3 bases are TGTGCCAGCAGTGGTGGCTACTTCATGAATCGGTTCTTC. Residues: CASSGGYFMNRFF.